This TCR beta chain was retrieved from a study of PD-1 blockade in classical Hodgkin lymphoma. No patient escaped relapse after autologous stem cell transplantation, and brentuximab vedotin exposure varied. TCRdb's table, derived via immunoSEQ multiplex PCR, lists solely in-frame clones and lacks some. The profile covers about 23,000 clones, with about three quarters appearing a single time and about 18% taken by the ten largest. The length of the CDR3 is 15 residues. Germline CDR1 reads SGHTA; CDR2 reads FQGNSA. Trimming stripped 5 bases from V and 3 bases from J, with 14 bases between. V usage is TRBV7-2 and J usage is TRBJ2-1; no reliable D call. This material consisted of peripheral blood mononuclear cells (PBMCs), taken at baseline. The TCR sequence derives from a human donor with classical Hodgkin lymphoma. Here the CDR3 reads CASSPPPVGYNEQFF. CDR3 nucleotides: TGTGCCAGCAGCCCGCCCCCAGTGGGCTACAATGAGCAGTTCTTC.